The 2 T cell receptor beta chains in this list originate from one sample, sequenced in a study of beta chain features in type 1 diabetes. Expressed TCRB transcripts were sequenced, since all the RNA that had been isolated was reverse transcribed. The assay was immunoSEQ multiplex PCR, and TCRdb's table has in-frame clones only and misses some. This table has about 900,000 clones, 17% appearing once. The specimen sequenced was naive CD4+ T cells from blood. The source of these receptors is a woman under 30 in good health.

The chain couples TRBV19 to TRBJ1-5; tentatively, D is TRBD1 (6 bases). V lost 6 bases to trimming and J lost 7 bases, with 16 bases between them. The CDR3 is 14 residues long. Germline-derived CDR1 and CDR2 are LNHDA and SQIVND (reference sequence). The CDR3 DNA reads TGTGCCAGTAGCGAACAGGGCGCGAGGCAGCCCCAGCATTTT. Translation gives CASSEQGARQPQHF.

Only a few counts were recorded for this clone. The chain combines TRBV28 with TRBJ2-1, with D maybe TRBD1 (6 bases). In germline, CDR1 is MDHEN, CDR2 SYDVKM. The CDR3 loop spans 15 amino acids. Trimming stripped 3 bases from V and 9 bases from J, with 18 bases between. In nucleotides, the CDR3 is TGTGCCAGCAGTTTCACCGGGACACGGCGTAGTGAGCAGTTCTTC. Translating gives CASSFTGTRRSEQFF.